Shown below are 11 T cell receptor beta chains from a single sample sequenced in a study of molecular identifiers for immune sequencing clone quantification. TCRdb reprocessed the PCR reads via MiXCR and lists one record per CDR3 protein. The sample consists of some 100,000 distinct CDR3 sequences, roughly 19% of them appearing once. The source material was naive CD8+ T cells from blood, with Jurkat cell RNA spiked in. The subset here: FACS-sorted CD8+CD4-CCR7+CD45RA+ naive T cells. The receptors come from a human donor in good health. Some libraries in this study had Jurkat cell RNA spiked in.

This clonotype was seen at least ten times. The CDR3 here is CASSQDIAWEQYF. CDR3 bases: TGCGCCAGCAGCCAAGACATAGCTTGGGAGCAGTACTTC. V usage is TRBV4-3 and J usage is TRBJ2-7; no clear D. This CDR3 comprises 13 residues. V was shortened by 0 bases and J by 7 bases, with 10 bases between the two germline ends. Germline V gene sequence: CDR1 LGHNA, CDR2 YSLEER.

This clonotype was seen repeatedly, ten times or more. V usage is TRBV4-3 and J usage is TRBJ1-5; 9 nucleotides align to TRBD1. The germline V gene has CDR1 LGHNA and CDR2 YSLEER. V lost 6 bases, J lost 4 bases, and 4 bases stayed unmatched. The length of the CDR3 is 14 residues. Here the CDR3 reads CASSIDRGNQPQHF. The CDR3 DNA sequence: TGCGCCAGCAGTATAGACAGGGGGAATCAGCCCCAGCATTTT.

This clonotype has at least ten counts. The chain employs TRBV11-2 and TRBJ2-1; tentative D call: TRBD1 (5 bases). Germline CDR1 and CDR2: SGHAT and FQNNGV. The CDR3 has 15 amino acids. The germline V and J ends were trimmed by 4 bases and 7 bases, with 17 bases remaining between them. The CDR3 reads CASSSATQVWNEQFF. The CDR3 DNA sequence: TGTGCCAGCAGCTCGGCCACACAGGTTTGGAATGAGCAGTTCTTC.

This clonotype has a count of ten or more. This chain's CDR3 is CASSLVGGQQETQYF. CDR3 nucleotide sequence: TGTGCCAGCAGCTTAGTCGGGGGGCAACAAGAGACCCAGTACTTC. This sequence joins TRBV7-9 and TRBJ2-5; possibly TRBD2 for D (7 bases). The ends were cut back, 1 base at V and 2 bases at J, with 11 bases in the middle. Germline V lookup: CDR1 SEHNR, CDR2 FQNEAQ (reference sequence). This CDR3 is built from 15 residues.

Comments on this clonotype: This may be a read error, as it is one base from a much larger clone. CDR3 region: CASSQGVDNNEQFF. The CDR3 DNA reads TGTGCCAGCAGCCAAGGCGTGGATAACAATGAGCAGTTCTTC. The chain recombines TRBV3-1 with TRBJ2-1; D unresolved. This CDR3 is built from 14 residues. Deletions cut 1 base from V and 5 bases from J, with 9 bases between. CDR1 LGHDT and CDR2 YNNKEL come from the germline V gene (reference sequence).

Comment on this clonotype: This clone may be a read error of a much larger clone one base away. This CDR3 is CAGSMNGGGNQPQHF. CDR3 DNA sequence: TGTGCCGGTAGTATGAATGGGGGAGGGAATCAGCCCCAGCATTTT. The chain links TRBV19 to TRBJ1-5, with a possible D match to TRBD1 (5 bases). The germline gives CDR1 LNHDA, CDR2 SQIVND (reference sequence). This CDR3 comprises 15 residues.

This rearrangement joins TRBV10-3 to TRBJ2-3, with a weak D call TRBD1 (6 bases). The germline V gene encodes CDR1 ENHRY and CDR2 SYGVKD. V was clipped by 2 bases and J by 6 bases, with 27 bases between them. The CDR3 contains 19 residues. The CDR3 DNA sequence: TGTGCCATCAGTGAGGGGGGCGTTTTTTATCGGCCACAGTGGGATACGCAGTATTTT. Its protein product is CAISEGGVFYRPQWDTQYF.

The chain recombines TRBV7-2 with TRBJ2-5, with 8 nucleotides matching TRBD2. The J segment lost 2 bases and the V segment lost 2 bases, leaving 4 bases of the junction unmatched. Germline-derived CDR1 and CDR2 are SGHTA and FQGNSA. The CDR3 has 15 amino acids. CDR3 DNA: TGTGCCAGCAGCTTACCTAGCGGGCCTCAAGAGACCCAGTACTTC. Protein product: CASSLPSGPQETQYF.

A remark on this clonotype: Given a much more abundant clone one base away, this may be a read error. V and J are TRBV5-5 and TRBJ1-5, with TRBD1 as a possible D gene (5 bases). This CDR3 has 14 residues. CDR1 and CDR2 (germline): SGHKS, YYEKEE (reference sequence). This CDR3 reads CVSSLGVSNQPQHF. CDR3 DNA sequence: TGTGTCAGCAGCCTGGGGGTTAGCAATCAGCCCCAGCATTTT.

The table lists this clonotype with a count of one. This sequence joins TRBV4-3 and TRBJ2-2, with D uncertain. Between the trimmed V and J ends, which lost 4 bases and 6 bases, there was a span of 15 bases. Germline V gives CDR1 LGHNA, CDR2 YSLEER. The CDR3 totals 15 residues. The CDR3: CASSPVDNASGELFF. Written as DNA, the CDR3 is TGCGCCAGCAGCCCCGTCGATAACGCTTCCGGGGAGCTGTTTTTT.

This clonotype was seen many times. This sequence joins TRBV6-2 or TRBV6-3 and TRBJ1-2; weak D call: TRBD1 (5 bases). CDR3 length: 16 amino acids. From germline, CDR1 is MNHEY and CDR2 SVGEGT. Trimming shortened V by 5 bases and J by 4 bases, and 20 bases separated the two germline ends. This chain's CDR3 is CASSQRRDGVVYGYTF. In DNA, the CDR3 is TGTGCCAGCAGTCAACGCAGGGACGGTGTTGTCTATGGCTACACCTTC.